This T cell receptor beta chain originates from a study of T cells in Graves' hyperthyroidism and ophthalmopathy. Findings of the study overall: Within blood appeared most thyroid clonotypes that had expanded above 0.001.

Investigators excluded patients with uncontrolled infection, other autoimmune disease, pregnancy or lactation. Thyroid ultrasound and orbital computed tomography, with clinical symptoms and serum thyroxine and TRAb, informed diagnoses. This CDR3 spans 16 amino acids. V was cut by 5 bases and J by 8 bases, with 19 bases left in between. In the case of this clonotype: Its antigen remains unknown.

There were TCR beta CDR3 regions amplified from RNA transcripts. TCR CDR3 underwent first-round RT-PCR with the HTBI primer set. TCRdb analysed the multiplex PCR reads with MiXCR anew, one entry per CDR3 protein. The sample contains around 35,000 distinct CDR3 sequences, around half of which appear only once. This chain connects TRBV12-3 or TRBV12-4 to TRBJ1-6; TRBD1 might be the D (6 bases). Sequencing input: blood. The TCR sequence derives from a man in his forties with Graves' ophthalmopathy. The CDR3 bases are TGTGCCAGCAGTACTAGACCCGGACAGAGACATTCACCCCTCCACTTT. Translating gives CASSTRPGQRHSPLHF.